The present T cell receptor beta chain was sequenced within a study of cytomegalovirus exposure and HLA in healthy donors. Study-level background: A data release that came early held roughly 80 million unique TCRs from HLA-typed donors.

The donors, nominally healthy at sampling, likely had unrecorded immune exposures. Turning to this clone: The antigen is not known.

Study-level results: In vitro testing confirmed three CMV-associated chains as specific for CMV antigens.

It was with 60 Vbeta and 13 Jbeta primers that the PCR ran. Sequencing used immunoSEQ multiplex PCR; TCRdb keeps in-frame clones, though not all of them. Among about 150,000 clones listed, around 75% were seen once. This CDR3 spans 15 amino acids. Trimming pared 4 bases from V and 0 bases from J, leaving 12 bases between. Looked up from germline, CDR1 is MRHNA and CDR2 is SNTAGT. The sequence was collected from a man between 60 and 70 years old in good health and CMV-seronegative. This chain joins TRBV6-4 and TRBJ1-1; D gene uncertain. Specimen: PBMCs. CDR3 protein: CASSGRVTMNTEAFF. The CDR3, as DNA: TGTGCCAGCAGTGGCCGAGTTACTATGAACACTGAAGCTTTCTTT.